Shown below are 16 T cell receptor beta chains from a single sample sequenced in a study of a mutant IDH1 vaccine in newly diagnosed glioma. Only in-frame clones appear in the TCRdb table, and some are missing; sequencing was by immunoSEQ multiplex PCR. There are some 33,000 clones in the sample; around 82% occur only once, and around 11% lies in the top ten. Their antigen targets remain unknown. The time point denotes: week 35, safety follow-up. The content of each vaccine dose was 300 ug of mutant IDH1 20-mer peptide, and topical imiquimod accompanied it. The sequenced sample was PBMCs, obtained from a glioma patient whose treatment included an IDH1 peptide vaccine. Every receptor here comes from a woman aged 35 to 49 with glioma.

The chain carries TRBV21-1 and TRBJ2-7; the DNA was not compared with TRBD1, the D call given in the table. TRBV21-1 is shown as a pseudogene. This CDR3 region has 20 residues. The CDR3 DNA follows: TGTGCCAGCAGCAACCGCCCGGGACAGGGGGCGGGGAAGAACTCCTACGAGCAGTACTTC. Protein product: CASSNRPGQGAGKNSYEQYF.

The J gene is TRBJ2-3, the V gene TRBV9; 7 positions agree with TRBD2. From germline, CDR1 is SGDLS and CDR2 YYNGEE. V shed 0 bases, J shed 6 bases, and the junction held 7 bases outside the gene matches. This CDR3 contains 15 residues. CDR3 DNA: TGTGCCAGCAGCGTAGGTTTAACTAGCGCGGATACGCAGTATTTT. Protein sequence: CASSVGLTSADTQYF. The full variable domain, completed using reference TRBV9 and TRBJ2-3, is DSGVTQTPKHLITATGQRVTLRCSPRSGDLSVYWYQQSLDQGLQFLIQYYNGEERAKGNILERFSAQQFPDLHSELNLSSLELGDSALYFCASSVGLTSADTQYFGPGTRLTVL.

This chain connects TRBV25-1 to TRBJ2-7; D is possibly TRBD1 or TRBD2 (5 bases each). This CDR3 region has 11 residues. V lost 4 bases and J lost 10, with 11 bases in between. The germline CDR1 and CDR2 sequences are MGHDK and SYGVNS. The CDR3 bases are TGTGCCAGCAGTGCAGGGAGAACCCAGTACTTC. Encoded protein: CASSAGRTQYF.

This chain links TRBV20-1 with TRBJ2-7; no firm D call. Germline CDR1 DFQATT, CDR2 SNEGSKA (reference sequence). This CDR3 has 11 residues. V was shortened by 5 bases and J by 7 bases, with 12 bases between the two germline ends. The CDR3 DNA reads TGCAGTGCTTATCCGGGCCTTGAGCAGTACTTC. Its translation: CSAYPGLEQYF.

This clone has just one count. The CDR3 sequence is CASSSGDRGVNYGYTF. The CDR3 DNA is TGTGCCAGCAGCTCCGGAGACAGGGGCGTAAACTATGGCTACACCTTC. The J gene is TRBJ1-2, the V gene TRBV7-9; 8 nucleotides agree with TRBD1. CDR3 length equals 16 residues. Germline V gene data show CDR1 as SEHNR and CDR2 as FQNEAQ (reference sequence). V lost 4 bases to trimming and J lost 2 bases; unmatched junction nucleotides: 9. Full variable domain (remainder filled in from reference TRBV7-9 and TRBJ1-2): DTGVSQNPRHKITKRGQNVTFRCDPISEHNRLYWYRQTLGQGPEFLTYFQNEAQLEKSRLLSDRFSAERPKGSFSTLEIQRTEQGDSAMYLCASSSGDRGVNYGYTFGSGTRLTVV.

This clone was counted between two and nine times. J is TRBJ1-5 and V is TRBV9; D is possibly TRBD1 (6 bases). CDR1 SGDLS and CDR2 YYNGEE come from the germline V gene. The CDR3 totals 14 residues. Trimming left V 8 bases short and J 7 bases short, with 19 bases between. The CDR3 DNA is TGTGCCAGTGGGGGCGGAGGGGTAGGCCAGCCCCAGCATTTT. Translation gives CASGGGGVGQPQHF.

This clone is medium-sized in the sample. The chain couples TRBV10-1 to TRBJ2-5; D could derive from TRBD1 or TRBD2 (6 bases each). This CDR3 spans 13 amino acids. Germline V gene sequence: CDR1 WNHNN, CDR2 SYGVQD (reference sequence). The V gene lost 0 bases and the J gene lost 6 bases, with 8 bases spanning the gap. The CDR3 region is CASSESGGQTQYF. The CDR3 DNA is TGCGCCAGCAGTGAGTCCGGGGGCCAGACCCAGTACTTC.

In DNA, the CDR3 is TGTGCCAGCAGAGTAACCGGGACAGGGTCCTACGAGCAGTACTTC. Protein: CASRVTGTGSYEQYF. The chain combines TRBV2 with TRBJ2-7; 9 positions match TRBD1. Germline V gene lookup returns CDR1 SNHLY and CDR2 FYNNEI. The CDR3 loop spans 15 amino acids. The V gene end was trimmed by 6 bases and the J gene end by 1 base; junction bases not matched to a gene: 7.

Only a few counts were recorded for this clone. The chain links TRBV10-3 to TRBJ1-5; D remains ambiguous. Germline values: CDR1 ENHRY, CDR2 SYGVKD. Trimming pared 3 bases from V and 1 base from J, leaving 16 bases between. The length of the CDR3 is 17 residues. The CDR3 coding sequence is TGTGCCATCAGTGATCCCCGGGTGGGGATGAGCAATCAGCCCCAGCATTTT. Translation: CAISDPRVGMSNQPQHF.

V gene TRBV2 combines with J gene TRBJ2-2, with D perhaps given as TRBD1 or TRBD2 (5 bases each). CDR1 is SNHLY, CDR2 FYNNEI, per germline. The CDR3 totals 14 residues. V lost 7 bases and J lost 9, with 18 bases in between. CDR3 residues: CASTPSGAGRELFF. The CDR3 DNA reads TGTGCCAGCACCCCATCCGGGGCCGGGAGGGAGCTGTTTTTT.

The chain employs TRBV20-1 and TRBJ2-7, with D maybe TRBD2 (6 bases). The CDR3 spans 11 residues. CDR1 and CDR2 from the germline V gene are DFQATT and SNEGSKA (reference sequence). Trimming took 6 bases from V and 7 from J, leaving 13 bases between them. CDR3 sequence: CSAWGVREQYF. The CDR3 DNA follows: TGCAGTGCGTGGGGGGTACGGGAGCAGTACTTC.

The CDR3 nucleotides read TGTGCCAGCAGTGAATCGCGTGACAGGGGGAGCAATCAGCCCCAGCATTTT. This sequence encodes CASSESRDRGSNQPQHF. This chain connects TRBV25-1 to TRBJ1-5, with 9 nucleotides matching TRBD1. The V and J ends lost 1 base and 1 base, in that order; junction bases with no gene match: 5. The CDR3 extends over 17 amino acids. Germline-derived CDR1 and CDR2 are MGHDK and SYGVNS. Full variable domain (rest looked up from reference TRBV25-1 and TRBJ1-5): EADIYQTPRYLVIGTGKKITLECSQTMGHDKMYWYQQDPGMELHLIHYSYGVNSTEKGDLSSESTVSRIRTEHFPLTLESARPSHTSQYLCASSESRDRGSNQPQHFGDGTRLSIL.

This clone was recorded once. The chain joins TRBV21-1 to TRBJ2-7; the D call of TRBD1 is as the table states it, not checked on the DNA. TRBV21-1 is termed a pseudogene. The CDR3 loop spans 16 amino acids. The CDR3 bases are TGTGCCAGCAGCCTAAGGAAGAGACAGGAGTCCTACGAGCAGTACTTC. This codes for CASSLRKRQESYEQYF.

This chain links TRBV19 with TRBJ1-2; D is unclear. V shed 5 bases and J shed 7 bases, with 17 bases lying between them. From germline, CDR1 is LNHDA and CDR2 SQIVND (reference sequence). The CDR3 contains 14 residues. This chain's CDR3 is CASSPGQAFGGYTF. The CDR3 DNA follows: TGTGCCAGTAGTCCCGGGCAGGCCTTCGGTGGCTACACCTTC.

The chain links TRBV25-1 to TRBJ2-5, with D perhaps matching TRBD1 (6 bases). Trimming left V 0 bases short and J 5 bases short, with 19 bases between. CDR3 length: 17 amino acids. Per germline, CDR1 MGHDK and CDR2 SYGVNS. The CDR3 loop reads CASSEYWRTGRGETQYF. CDR3 DNA: TGTGCCAGCAGTGAATATTGGCGTACAGGGCGCGGGGAGACCCAGTACTTC.

The chain links TRBV6-1 to TRBJ2-1; 7 positions match TRBD1. This CDR3 has 15 amino acids. J gave up 3 bases and V 1 base, and 3 bases lay outside the gene matches. Germline V gene lookup returns CDR1 MNHNS and CDR2 SASEGT. Here the CDR3 DNA reads TGTGCCAGCAGTGAAGGGCAGGGGGACTACAATGAGCAGTTCTTC. This gives the protein CASSEGQGDYNEQFF.